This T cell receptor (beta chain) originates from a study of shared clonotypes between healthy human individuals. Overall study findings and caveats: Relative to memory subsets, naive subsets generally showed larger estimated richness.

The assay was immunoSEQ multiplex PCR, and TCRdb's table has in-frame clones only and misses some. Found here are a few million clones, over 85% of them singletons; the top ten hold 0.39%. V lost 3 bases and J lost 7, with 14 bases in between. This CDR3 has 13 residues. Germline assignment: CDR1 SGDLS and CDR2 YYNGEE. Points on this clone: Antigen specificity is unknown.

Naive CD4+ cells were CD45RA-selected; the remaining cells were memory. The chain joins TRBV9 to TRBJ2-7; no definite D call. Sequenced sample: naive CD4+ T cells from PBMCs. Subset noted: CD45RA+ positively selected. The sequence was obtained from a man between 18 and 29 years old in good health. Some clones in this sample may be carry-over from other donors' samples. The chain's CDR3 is CASSEFALGEQYF. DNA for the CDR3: TGTGCCAGCAGCGAGTTTGCCCTTGGGGAGCAGTACTTC.